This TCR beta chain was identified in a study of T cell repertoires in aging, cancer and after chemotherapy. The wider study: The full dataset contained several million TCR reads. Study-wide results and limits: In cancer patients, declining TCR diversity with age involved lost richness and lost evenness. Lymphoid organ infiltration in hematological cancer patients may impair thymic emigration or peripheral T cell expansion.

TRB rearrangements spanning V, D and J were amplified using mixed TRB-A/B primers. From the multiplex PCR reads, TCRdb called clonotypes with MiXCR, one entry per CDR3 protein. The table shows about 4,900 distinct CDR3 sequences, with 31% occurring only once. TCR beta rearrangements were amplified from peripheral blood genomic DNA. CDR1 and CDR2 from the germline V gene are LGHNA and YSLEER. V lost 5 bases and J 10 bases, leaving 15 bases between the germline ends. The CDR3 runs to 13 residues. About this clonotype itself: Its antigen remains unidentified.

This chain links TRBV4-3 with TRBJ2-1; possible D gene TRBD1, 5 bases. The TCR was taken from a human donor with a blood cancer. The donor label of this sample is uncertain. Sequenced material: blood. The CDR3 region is CASSYITGSEQFF. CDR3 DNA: TGCGCCAGCAGCTATATTACAGGATCCGAGCAGTTCTTC.